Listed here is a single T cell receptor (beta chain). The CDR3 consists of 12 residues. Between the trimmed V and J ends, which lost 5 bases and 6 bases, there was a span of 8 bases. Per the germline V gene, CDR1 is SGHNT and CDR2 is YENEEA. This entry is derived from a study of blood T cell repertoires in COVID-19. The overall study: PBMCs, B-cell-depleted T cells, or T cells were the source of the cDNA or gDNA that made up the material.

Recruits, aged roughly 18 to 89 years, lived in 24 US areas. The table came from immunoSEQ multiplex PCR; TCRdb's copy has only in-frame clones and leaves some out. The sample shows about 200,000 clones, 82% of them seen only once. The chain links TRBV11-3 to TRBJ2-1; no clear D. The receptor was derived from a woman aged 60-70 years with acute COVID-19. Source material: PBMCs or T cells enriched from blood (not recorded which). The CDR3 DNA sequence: TGTGCCAGCAGCCGCGTTGGCAATGAGCAGTTCTTC. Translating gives CASSRVGNEQFF.